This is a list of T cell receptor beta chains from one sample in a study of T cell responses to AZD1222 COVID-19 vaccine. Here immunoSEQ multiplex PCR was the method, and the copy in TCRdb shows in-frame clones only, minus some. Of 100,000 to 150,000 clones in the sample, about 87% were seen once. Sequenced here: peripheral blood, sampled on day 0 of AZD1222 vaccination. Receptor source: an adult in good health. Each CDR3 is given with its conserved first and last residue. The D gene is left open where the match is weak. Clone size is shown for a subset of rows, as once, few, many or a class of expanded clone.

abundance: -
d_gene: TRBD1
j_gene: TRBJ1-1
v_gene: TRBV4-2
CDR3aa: CASSQEAGQVNTEAFF
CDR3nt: TGTGCCAGCAGCCAAGAAGCGGGACAGGTGAACACTGAAGCTTTCTTT

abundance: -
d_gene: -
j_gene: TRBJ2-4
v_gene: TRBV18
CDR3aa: CASSPAAQNIQYF
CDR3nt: TGTGCCAGCTCACCCGCCGCCCAAAACATTCAGTACTTC

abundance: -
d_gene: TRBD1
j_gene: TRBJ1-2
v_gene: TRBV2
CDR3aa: CASRESQGQPYGYTF
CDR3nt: TGTGCCAGCAGGGAGTCCCAGGGACAGCCCTATGGCTACACCTTC

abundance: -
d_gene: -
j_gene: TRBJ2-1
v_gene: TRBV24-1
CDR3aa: CATSDPSSPGYNEQFF
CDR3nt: TGTGCCACCAGTGATCCATCCTCCCCCGGGTACAATGAGCAGTTCTTC

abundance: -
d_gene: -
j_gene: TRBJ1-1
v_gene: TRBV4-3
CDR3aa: CASSARLSGGTEAFF
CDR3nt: TGCGCCAGCAGCGCCCGTCTATCGGGGGGCACTGAAGCTTTCTTT

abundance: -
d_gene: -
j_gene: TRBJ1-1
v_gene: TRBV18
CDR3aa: CASSTWGGVNTEAFF
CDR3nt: TGTGCCAGCTCGACTTGGGGAGGAGTGAACACTGAAGCTTTCTTT

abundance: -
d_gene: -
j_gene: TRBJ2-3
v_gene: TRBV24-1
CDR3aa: CATSDSGSKADTQYF
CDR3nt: TGTGCCACCAGTGATTCCGGGTCCAAGGCAGATACGCAGTATTTT

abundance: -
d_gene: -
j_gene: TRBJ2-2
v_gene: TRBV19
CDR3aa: CASAKTRGVDTGELFF
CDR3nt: TGTGCCAGCGCTAAAACCAGGGGCGTGGACACCGGGGAGCTGTTTTTT

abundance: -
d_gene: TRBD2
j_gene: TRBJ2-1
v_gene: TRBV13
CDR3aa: CASSPTTGSAGGPFNEQFF
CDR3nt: TGTGCCAGCAGCCCCACGACAGGGAGTGCGGGGGGGCCCTTCAATGAGCAGTTCTTC

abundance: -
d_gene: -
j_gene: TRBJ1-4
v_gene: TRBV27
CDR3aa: CASSLRAGDGEKLFF
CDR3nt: TGTGCCAGCAGTTTAAGGGCAGGGGATGGTGAAAAACTGTTTTTT

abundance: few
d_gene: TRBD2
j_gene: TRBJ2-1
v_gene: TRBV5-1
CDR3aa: CASSFSGNRNNEQFF
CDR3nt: TGCGCCAGCAGCTTTAGCGGGAACAGAAACAATGAGCAGTTCTTC

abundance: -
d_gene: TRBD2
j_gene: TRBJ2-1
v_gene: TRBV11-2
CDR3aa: CASSLEYGLVYNEQFF
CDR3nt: TGTGCCAGCAGCTTAGAGTACGGACTAGTTTACAATGAGCAGTTCTTC

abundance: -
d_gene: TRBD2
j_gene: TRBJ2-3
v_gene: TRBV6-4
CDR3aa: CASSAQFKGLAVGDTQYF
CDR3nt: TGTGCCAGCAGTGCTCAATTCAAGGGACTAGCGGTAGGTGATACGCAGTATTTT

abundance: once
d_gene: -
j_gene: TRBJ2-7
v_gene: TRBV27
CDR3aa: CASSSLVQWGYEQYF
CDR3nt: TGTGCCAGCAGTTCCCTGGTACAGTGGGGCTACGAGCAGTACTTC

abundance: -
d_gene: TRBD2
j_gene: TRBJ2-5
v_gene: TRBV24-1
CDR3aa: CATSEGLAGTETQYF
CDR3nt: TGTGCCACCAGTGAGGGACTAGCGGGGACTGAGACCCAGTACTTC

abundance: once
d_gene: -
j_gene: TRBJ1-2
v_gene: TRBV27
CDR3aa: CASSLEPTGSYYGYTF
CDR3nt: TGTGCCAGCAGTTTGGAACCGACAGGTAGCTACTATGGCTACACCTTC

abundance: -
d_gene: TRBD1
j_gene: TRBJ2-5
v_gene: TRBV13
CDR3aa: CASSQGAGAKPYF
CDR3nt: TGTGCCAGCAGCCAGGGGGCTGGGGCCAAGCCGTACTTC

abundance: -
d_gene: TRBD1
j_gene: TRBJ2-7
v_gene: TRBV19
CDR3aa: CASSLGQGYEQYF
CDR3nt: TGTGCCAGTAGTCTCGGACAGGGCTACGAGCAGTACTTC

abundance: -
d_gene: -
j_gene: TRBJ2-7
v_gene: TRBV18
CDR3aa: CASSLSYEQYF
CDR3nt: TGTGCCAGCTCACTCTCCTACGAGCAGTACTTC

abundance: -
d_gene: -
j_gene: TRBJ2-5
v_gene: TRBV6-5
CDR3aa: CASTEGRAQYF
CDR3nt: TGTGCCAGCACCGAAGGCAGGGCCCAGTACTTC

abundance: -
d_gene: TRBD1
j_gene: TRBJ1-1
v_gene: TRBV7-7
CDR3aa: CASSCRQGLMNTEAFF
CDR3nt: TGTGCTAGCAGCTGCCGACAGGGACTAATGAACACTGAAGCTTTCTTT

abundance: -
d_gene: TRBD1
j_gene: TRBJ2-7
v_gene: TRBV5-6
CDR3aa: CASSIYRQGGYEQYF
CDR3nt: TGTGCCAGCAGCATCTACCGACAGGGGGGCTACGAGCAGTACTTC

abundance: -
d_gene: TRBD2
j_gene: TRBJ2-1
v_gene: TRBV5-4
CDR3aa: CASSLSGSGHNEQFF
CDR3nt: TGTGCCAGCAGCCTTAGCGGGAGCGGCCACAATGAGCAGTTCTTC

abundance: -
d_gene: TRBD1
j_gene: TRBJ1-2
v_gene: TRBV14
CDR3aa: CASSQDNRGPYGYTF
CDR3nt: TGTGCCAGCAGCCAAGATAACAGGGGGCCCTATGGCTACACCTTC

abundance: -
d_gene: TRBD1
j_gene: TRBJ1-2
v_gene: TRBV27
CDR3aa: CASSLSGQGGWGYTF
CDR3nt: TGTGCCAGCAGTTTATCGGGACAGGGTGGATGGGGCTACACCTTC

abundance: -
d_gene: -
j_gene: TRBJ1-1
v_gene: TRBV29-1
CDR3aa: CSVTGTPSGTEAFF
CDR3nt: TGCAGCGTTACAGGTACCCCTTCGGGTACTGAAGCTTTCTTT

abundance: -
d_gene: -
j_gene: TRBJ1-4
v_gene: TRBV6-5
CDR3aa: CASFPSAPAGEKLFF
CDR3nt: TGTGCCAGCTTCCCTTCGGCCCCAGCGGGTGAAAAACTGTTTTTT

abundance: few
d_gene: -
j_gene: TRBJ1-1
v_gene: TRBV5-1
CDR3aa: CASFGQGSVDF
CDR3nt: -

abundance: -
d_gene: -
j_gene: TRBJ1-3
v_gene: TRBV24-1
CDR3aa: CATSDSRQAAGQTIYF
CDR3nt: TGTGCCACCAGTGATTCTCGACAGGCGGCAGGGCAGACCATATATTTT

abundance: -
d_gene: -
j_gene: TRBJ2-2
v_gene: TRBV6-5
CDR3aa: CATLPPGNTGELFF
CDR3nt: TGTGCCACCCTTCCTCCGGGAAACACCGGGGAGCTGTTTTTT

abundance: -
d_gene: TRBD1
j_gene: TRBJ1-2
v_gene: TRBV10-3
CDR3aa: CAINTGTDDYGYTF
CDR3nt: TGTGCCATCAACACGGGGACAGATGACTATGGCTACACCTTC

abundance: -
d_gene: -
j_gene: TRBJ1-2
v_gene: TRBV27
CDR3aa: CASSLSIPRIYGYTF
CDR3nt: TGTGCCAGCAGTTTATCGATTCCTCGGATCTATGGCTACACCTTC

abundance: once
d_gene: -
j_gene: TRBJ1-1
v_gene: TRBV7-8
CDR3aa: CASSPQGGSEAFF
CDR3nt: TGTGCCAGCAGCCCGCAGGGCGGGTCTGAAGCTTTCTTT

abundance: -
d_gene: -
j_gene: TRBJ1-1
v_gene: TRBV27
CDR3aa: CASSLGSMGTEAFF
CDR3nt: TGTGCCAGCAGTTTAGGGTCTATGGGGACTGAAGCTTTCTTT

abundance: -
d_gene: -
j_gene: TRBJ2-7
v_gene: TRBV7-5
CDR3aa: CVRSSHGSSYEQYF
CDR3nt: TGTGTCAGAAGCTCCCATGGGAGCTCCTACGAGCAGTACTTC

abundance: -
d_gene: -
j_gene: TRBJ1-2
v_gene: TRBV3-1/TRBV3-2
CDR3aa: CASSPSGSLNYGYTF
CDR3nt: TGTGCCAGCAGCCCGTCAGGATCCCTTAACTATGGCTACACCTTC

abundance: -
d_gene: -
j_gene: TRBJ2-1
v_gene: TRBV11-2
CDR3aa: CASSLEPQNPYNEQFF
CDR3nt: TGTGCCAGCAGCTTAGAACCCCAAAACCCCTACAATGAGCAGTTCTTC

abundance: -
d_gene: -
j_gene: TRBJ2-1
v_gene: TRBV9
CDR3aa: CASSVPPVNEQFF
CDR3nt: TGTGCCAGCAGCGTTCCCCCTGTCAATGAGCAGTTCTTC

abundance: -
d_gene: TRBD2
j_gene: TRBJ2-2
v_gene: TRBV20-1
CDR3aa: CSTSAKAGEAGELFF
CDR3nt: TGCAGTACTAGTGCTAAGGCGGGAGAAGCCGGGGAGCTGTTTTTT

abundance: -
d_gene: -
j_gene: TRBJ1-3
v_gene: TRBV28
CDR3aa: CASIWRGSALTTIYF
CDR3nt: TGTGCCAGCATCTGGCGGGGATCAGCCTTAACAACCATATATTTT

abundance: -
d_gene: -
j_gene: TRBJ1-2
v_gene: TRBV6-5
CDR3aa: CASTTGDLAYGYTF
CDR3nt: TGTGCCAGCACCACGGGGGATCTGGCCTATGGCTACACCTTC

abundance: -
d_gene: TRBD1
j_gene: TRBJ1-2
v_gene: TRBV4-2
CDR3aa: CASSQTRTGEGYTF
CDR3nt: TGTGCCAGCAGCCAAACTAGGACAGGGGAAGGCTACACCTTC

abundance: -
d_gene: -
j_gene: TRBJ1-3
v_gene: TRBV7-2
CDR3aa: CASSLVGIGSSGNTIYF
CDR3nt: TGTGCCAGCAGCTTAGTTGGGATCGGGTCGTCTGGAAACACCATATATTTT

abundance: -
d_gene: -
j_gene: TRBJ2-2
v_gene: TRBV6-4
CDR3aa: CASSDVAGAILGELFF
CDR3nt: TGTGCCAGCAGTGATGTCGCGGGGGCGATTCTCGGGGAGCTGTTTTTT

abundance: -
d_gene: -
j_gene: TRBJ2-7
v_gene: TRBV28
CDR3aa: CASSLDYKVSYEQYF
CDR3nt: TGTGCCAGCAGTTTGGATTATAAGGTCTCCTACGAGCAGTACTTC

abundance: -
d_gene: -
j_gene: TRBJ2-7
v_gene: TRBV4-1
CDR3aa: CASSQPGREQYF
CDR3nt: TGCGCCAGCAGCCAACCGGGTCGCGAGCAGTACTTC

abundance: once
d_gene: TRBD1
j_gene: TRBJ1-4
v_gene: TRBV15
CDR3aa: CATSRVGRGREKLFF
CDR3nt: TGTGCCACCAGCAGAGTTGGCAGGGGGCGTGAAAAACTGTTTTTT

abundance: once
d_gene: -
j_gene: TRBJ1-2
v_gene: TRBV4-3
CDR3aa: CASSQGSQGRGYTF
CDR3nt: TGCGCCAGCAGCCAAGGTTCACAGGGAAGGGGCTACACCTTC

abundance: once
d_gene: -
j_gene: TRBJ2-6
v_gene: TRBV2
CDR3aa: CASSQGRNQYSGANVLTF
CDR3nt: TGTGCCAGCAGTCAAGGACGGAACCAATACTCTGGGGCCAACGTCCTGACTTTC

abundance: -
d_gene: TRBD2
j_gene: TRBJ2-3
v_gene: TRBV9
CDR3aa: CASSFPSSGGSTDTQYF
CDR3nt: TGTGCCAGCAGCTTCCCGAGTAGCGGGGGGAGCACAGATACGCAGTATTTT

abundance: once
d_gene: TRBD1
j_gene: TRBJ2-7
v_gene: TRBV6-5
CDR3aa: CASSPAGTGNYEQYF
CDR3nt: TGTGCCAGCAGTCCCGCCGGGACAGGGAACTACGAGCAGTACTTC

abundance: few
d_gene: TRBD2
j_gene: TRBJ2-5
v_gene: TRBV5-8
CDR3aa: CASSTLAGEETQYF
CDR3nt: TGTGCCAGCAGCACGCTAGCGGGAGAAGAGACCCAGTACTTC

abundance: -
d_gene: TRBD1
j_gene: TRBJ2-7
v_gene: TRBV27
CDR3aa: CASQRGQGSYEQYF
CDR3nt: TGTGCCAGCCAGCGGGGACAGGGGAGCTACGAGCAGTACTTC

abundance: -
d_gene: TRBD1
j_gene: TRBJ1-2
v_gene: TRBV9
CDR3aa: CASSVGVTGGYGYTF
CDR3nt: TGTGCCAGCAGCGTAGGGGTGACAGGGGGCTATGGCTACACCTTC

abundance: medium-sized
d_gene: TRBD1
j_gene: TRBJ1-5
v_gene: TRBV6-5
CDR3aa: CASSQTGEGNQPQHF
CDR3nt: TGTGCCAGCAGTCAAACAGGGGAAGGGAATCAGCCCCAGCATTTT

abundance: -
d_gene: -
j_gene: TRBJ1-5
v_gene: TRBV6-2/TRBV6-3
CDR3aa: CASSPRGQPQHF
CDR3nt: TGTGCCAGCAGTCCCCGCGGGCAGCCCCAGCATTTT

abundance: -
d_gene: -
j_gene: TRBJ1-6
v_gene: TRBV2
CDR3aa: CASSDLSSYNSPLHF
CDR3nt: TGTGCCAGCAGTGATCTTAGCTCCTATAATTCACCCCTCCACTTT

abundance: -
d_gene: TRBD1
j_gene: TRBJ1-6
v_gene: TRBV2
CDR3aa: CASRGGTGNNSPLHF
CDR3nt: TGTGCCAGCAGGGGGGGGACAGGCAATAATTCACCCCTCCACTTT